Following are 28 T cell receptor beta chains from one sample sequenced in a study of shared T cell receptors in the human thymus (dated by TCRdb to the early 2020s). The receptor library was made with the immunoSEQ multiplex PCR assay. The immuneACCESS repertoire file appears here via TCRdb, limited to in-frame rearrangements. These files lack a portion of the clones; in checked studies, under half of the deficit traces to unresolved V genes, and the cause of the others is not known. In this sample the table shows hundreds of thousands of clones, 78% of which occur a single time. More than 0.01% of the sample comes from the top ten. This sample was shared with a second study, whose subject was human thymus T cells.

Material for sequencing was thymocytes. Receptors were obtained from a boy younger than two with a congenital heart defect. Donor details come from another sample of the same person, matched by shared clones.

The chain links TRBV10-3 to TRBJ2-1; D perhaps matches TRBD2 (6 bases). In germline, CDR1 is ENHRY, CDR2 SYGVKD. Between the trimmed V and J ends, which lost 5 bases and 5 bases, there was a span of 16 bases. CDR3 length: 15 amino acids. The CDR3 DNA follows: TGTGCCATCAGTACTAGCCGGGGACCCCACAATGAGCAGTTCTTC. Its translation: CAISTSRGPHNEQFF.

V and J are TRBV4-3 and TRBJ1-2, with unresolved D. Germline CDR1 reads LGHNA; CDR2 reads YSLEER. The CDR3 covers 13 residues. Trimming took off 0 bases at V and 4 bases at J, with 6 bases between the two ends. CDR3 DNA: TGCGCCAGCAGCCAAGATTCTTCCTATGGCTACACCTTC. This encodes CASSQDSSYGYTF.

This chain connects TRBV27 to TRBJ2-7; D is undetermined. Trimming shortened V by 6 bases and J by 6 bases, and 15 bases separated the two germline ends. Germline V gene lookup returns CDR1 MNHEY and CDR2 SMNVEV (reference sequence). The CDR3 length is 13 residues. Here the CDR3 reads CASRTTLLSEQYF. The DNA for the CDR3 is TGTGCCAGCAGAACTACCCTTCTAAGCGAGCAGTACTTC.

V is TRBV4-3 and J is TRBJ2-7, with 10 bases identical to TRBD2. Losses at the gene ends were 0 bases for V and 7 bases for J; bases not matched to a gene: 12. Germline-derived CDR1 and CDR2 are LGHNA and YSLEER. The CDR3 has 17 amino acids. This CDR3 is CASSQDPILAGVGEQYF. As DNA, the CDR3 is TGCGCCAGCAGCCAAGACCCAATCCTAGCGGGAGTAGGAGAGCAGTACTTC.

This rearrangement joins TRBV2 to TRBJ1-5; the match to TRBD1 covers 9 bases. V lost 8 bases and J lost 4; bases outside the gene matches: 6. Germline values: CDR1 SNHLY, CDR2 FYNNEI. The CDR3 is 14 residues long. DNA of the CDR3: TGTGCCAGCGAGGGACAGGGAAAGAATCAGCCCCAGCATTTT. Its translation: CASEGQGKNQPQHF.

The chain recombines TRBV5-8 with TRBJ1-5; D unclear. Germline loops: CDR1 SGHTS, CDR2 YDEGEE. The V end lost 3 bases, the J end lost 2 bases, and 21 bases lay between the germline ends. The CDR3 is 18 amino acids. The CDR3 DNA follows: TGTGCCAGCAGCTCCCTGGGCCGGGGTCCTTGGTGCAATCAGCCCCAGCATTTT. Protein: CASSSLGRGPWCNQPQHF.

The rearrangement joins TRBV6-1 to TRBJ2-7; D may be TRBD1 (6 bases). The V end was cut by 1 base, the J end by 3 bases, with 22 bases between. This CDR3 comprises 18 residues. The germline V gene has CDR1 MNHNS and CDR2 SASEGT. The CDR3 reads CASSEEELAVGGIYEQYF. CDR3 bases: TGTGCCAGCAGTGAAGAGGAGCTAGCAGTAGGGGGAATCTACGAGCAGTACTTC.

For the CDR3, the DNA is TGTGCCTGGAGTGCCCAAGGGTGGACTCCCGGGTGGGGTCTTTCACCCCTCCACTTT. It is translated as CAWSAQGWTPGWGLSPLHF. The chain employs TRBV30 and TRBJ1-6; D uncertain. CDR1 GTSNPN and CDR2 SVGIG come from the germline V gene (reference sequence). The CDR3 extends over 19 amino acids. V lost 1 base to trimming and J lost 9 bases, with 28 bases between them.

This rearrangement joins TRBV7-9 to TRBJ2-5; TRBD2 matches 11 bases. Trimming cost V 3 bases and J 5 bases; bases outside gene matches: 8. This CDR3 is built from 16 residues. CDR1 and CDR2 from the germline V gene are SEHNR and FQNEAQ (reference sequence). The chain's CDR3 is CASSLDLAGGRETQYF. CDR3 bases: TGTGCCAGCAGCTTGGATTTAGCGGGAGGGAGGGAGACCCAGTACTTC.

This clone was counted a few times. V and J are TRBV11-2 and TRBJ2-7; 8 bases line up with TRBD2. Germline-derived CDR1 and CDR2 are SGHAT and FQNNGV. The V gene end was trimmed by 2 bases and the J gene end by 2 bases; junction bases not matched to a gene: 5. The CDR3 is 15 residues long. The CDR3 region is CASSLRKLAAYEQYF. CDR3 nucleotides: TGTGCCAGCAGCTTAAGGAAACTAGCGGCCTACGAGCAGTACTTC.

The J gene is TRBJ2-7, the V gene TRBV7-2, with 13 bases that match TRBD2. Trimming removed 5 bases from V and 6 bases from J; junction bases left unmatched: 4. CDR1 SGHTA and CDR2 FQGNSA come from the germline V gene. This CDR3 comprises 14 residues. The CDR3 sequence: CASSLTSGRGEQYF. In DNA, the CDR3 is TGTGCCAGCAGCCTAACTAGCGGGAGGGGCGAGCAGTACTTC.

The chain links TRBV7-2 to TRBJ2-1, with a possible D match to TRBD2 (6 bases). V dropped 3 bases and J dropped 6 bases, with 15 bases sitting between them. The CDR3 totals 15 residues. Germline CDR1 and CDR2: SGHTA and FQGNSA. The CDR3 bases are TGTGCCAGCAGCTTTTCGACTAGTTTCATCAATGAGCAGTTCTTC. It specifies CASSFSTSFINEQFF.

V usage is TRBV5-6 and J usage is TRBJ1-5, with a tentative D call TRBD1 (5 bases). CDR1 is SGHDT and CDR2 is YYEEEE in the germline V gene. Between the trimmed V and J ends, which lost 0 bases and 5 bases, there was a span of 12 bases. This CDR3 is 15 amino acids long. CDR3 loop: CASSLGQGPDQPQHF. CDR3 nucleotides: TGTGCCAGCAGCTTGGGGCAGGGCCCCGATCAGCCCCAGCATTTT.

The chain joins TRBV28 to TRBJ2-1; 12 nucleotides align to TRBD1. Unmatched junction bases numbered 2, after V lost 4 bases and J lost 7 bases. The CDR3 sequence is 14 residues long. CDR1 is MDHEN and CDR2 is SYDVKM in the germline V gene. The chain's CDR3 is CASSSGQGANEQFF. DNA for the CDR3: TGTGCCAGCAGTTCGGGACAGGGGGCGAATGAGCAGTTCTTC.

The rearrangement uses TRBV12-5 and TRBJ2-7, with 10 bases that match TRBD2. Trimming at V came to 2 bases and at J to 1 base, leaving 17 bases not matched to a gene. Germline V gives CDR1 LGHNT, CDR2 FRNRAP. There are 20 residues in the CDR3. DNA for the CDR3: TGTGCTAGTGGTTTGCCGAAGGGTGGGCTAGCGGGAGCTACTTCCTACGAGCAGTACTTC. Translating it yields CASGLPKGGLAGATSYEQYF. Using reference TRBV12-5 and TRBJ2-7 for the parts outside the CDR3, the full variable domain is DARVTQTPRHKVTEMGQEVTMRCQPILGHNTVFWYRQTMMQGLELLAYFRNRAPLDDSGMPKDRFSAEMPDATLATLKIQPSEPRDSAVYFCASGLPKGGLAGATSYEQYFGPGTRLTVT.

The genes are TRBV7-9 and TRBJ2-7; D may be TRBD2 (5 bases). CDR3 length: 15 residues. Germline V CDR1 and CDR2: SEHNR, FQNEAQ (reference sequence). Trimming cost V 5 bases and J 3 bases, with 17 bases left between them. CDR3 residues: CASSTHPGEGYEQYF. In DNA form, the CDR3 reads TGTGCCAGCAGCACCCACCCTGGCGAGGGCTACGAGCAGTACTTC.

The chain joins TRBV2 to TRBJ2-1; TRBD1 agrees at 8 bases. Germline assignment: CDR1 SNHLY and CDR2 FYNNEI. The CDR3 runs 16 residues. J gave up 2 bases and V 5 bases, and 8 bases lay outside the gene matches. The chain's CDR3 is CASSSQDRVPYNEQFF. CDR3 nucleotide sequence: TGTGCCAGCAGTTCCCAGGACAGGGTACCCTACAATGAGCAGTTCTTC. Filled out from reference TRBV2 and TRBJ2-1, the complete variable domain reads EPEVTQTPSHQVTQMGQEVILRCVPISNHLYFYWYRQILGQKVEFLVSFYNNEISEKSEIFDDQFSVERPDGSNFTLKIRSTKLEDSAMYFCASSSQDRVPYNEQFFGPGTRLTVL.

The chain employs TRBV18 and TRBJ1-1, with 8 positions matching TRBD1. The CDR3 runs 12 residues. Germline lookup yields CDR1 KGHSH and CDR2 LQKENI. V shed 4 bases and J 8 bases; nucleotides not matched to a gene: 3. As DNA, the CDR3 is TGTGCCAGCTCACTTGGGACAGGAGAAGCTTTCTTT. Residues: CASSLGTGEAFF.

The chain recombines TRBV4-1 with TRBJ2-3, with D maybe TRBD2 (6 bases). Germline assignment: CDR1 MGHRA and CDR2 YSYEKL. V lost 0 bases and J 3 bases, leaving 19 bases between the germline ends. CDR3 length: 18 residues. Here the CDR3 DNA reads TGCGCCAGCAGCCAAGATCGTTTCGGCGGGACCGTAACAGATACGCAGTATTTT. This codes for CASSQDRFGGTVTDTQYF.

This chain links TRBV29-1 with TRBJ2-5, with 9 positions matching TRBD2. Gene TRBJ2-7 matches the end of the DNA better, so the J call may be wrong. Germline V CDR1 and CDR2: SQVTM, ANQGSEA. The CDR3 runs 13 residues. CDR3 in amino acids: CSVGDSGGHEQYF. The CDR3 nucleotides are TGCAGCGTGGGCGATAGCGGGGGCCACGAGCAGTACTTC.

The rearrangement joins TRBV2 to TRBJ2-3; 9 bases map to TRBD2. This CDR3 has 16 residues. Germline V lookup: CDR1 SNHLY, CDR2 FYNNEI. V lost 8 bases, J lost 4 bases, and 13 bases stayed unmatched. CDR3 protein: CASGRTSVKRADTQYF. The CDR3, as DNA: TGTGCCAGCGGGAGGACTAGCGTTAAGAGGGCAGATACGCAGTATTTT.

This chain uses TRBV16 with TRBJ1-1; D unresolved. The CDR3 is 15 amino acids. V was trimmed by 0 bases and J by 5 bases, leaving 13 bases between them. Germline CDR1 and CDR2: KGHSY and FQNENV. CDR3 bases: TGTGCCAGCAGCCAATCGTCGAGGGAGAGGACTGAAGCTTTCTTT. It is translated as CASSQSSRERTEAFF.

This clone was detected once. The chain uses TRBV5-6 and TRBJ2-6; 9 bases agree with TRBD1. The CDR3 sequence is 17 residues long. The germline CDR1 and CDR2 sequences are SGHDT and YYEEEE. V lost 6 bases, J lost 2 bases, and 9 bases stayed unmatched. As DNA, the CDR3 is TGTGCCAGCAACCCCCGGGACAGGGTTCCTGGGGCCAACGTCCTGACTTTC. It is translated as CASNPRDRVPGANVLTF.

As concerns this clone: Other DNA sequences of this sample code for an identical CDR3. The J gene is TRBJ2-7, the V gene TRBV2; the D is unclear. This CDR3 spans 10 amino acids. V shed 6 bases and J shed 6 bases, with 6 bases lying between them. Germline lookup yields CDR1 SNHLY and CDR2 FYNNEI. The CDR3 sequence: CASSRGEQYF. The DNA for the CDR3 is TGTGCCAGCAGCCGAGGCGAGCAGTACTTC.

The chain recombines TRBV4-3 with TRBJ2-3; TRBD2 aligns across 14 bases. The CDR3 loop spans 20 amino acids. The junction had 10 bases not matched to a gene; V was cut back by 1 base and J by 1 base. The V gene's germline CDR1 is LGHNA and CDR2 YSLEER. This CDR3 reads CASSQAHGTSGRSGTDTQYF. CDR3 DNA sequence: TGCGCCAGCAGCCAAGCCCACGGGACTAGCGGGAGAAGCGGCACAGATACGCAGTATTTT.

A few counts support this clone. The V gene is TRBV7-2, the J gene TRBJ2-7; 9 nucleotides align to TRBD2. CDR3 length: 14 amino acids. V shed 5 bases and J 1 base; nucleotides not matched to a gene: 3. CDR1 and CDR2 from the germline V gene are SGHTA and FQGNSA. The DNA for the CDR3 is TGTGCCAGCAGCCCTAGCGGGATTTCCTACGAGCAGTACTTC. Amino acid sequence: CASSPSGISYEQYF.

The J gene is TRBJ1-5, the V gene TRBV4-3; maybe TRBD1 (5 bases). Germline V gives CDR1 LGHNA, CDR2 YSLEER. The CDR3 spans 17 residues. Trimming took off 2 bases at V and 1 base at J, with 15 bases between the two ends. The CDR3 spells CASSQRSGEESNQPQHF. The CDR3, as DNA: TGCGCCAGCAGCCAAAGATCGGGGGAGGAGAGCAATCAGCCCCAGCATTTT.

The chain uses TRBV4-3 and TRBJ2-3; D remains unclear. The CDR3 sequence is 16 residues long. Trimming removed 2 bases from V and 2 bases from J, with 14 bases in between. The germline V gene encodes CDR1 LGHNA and CDR2 YSLEER. CDR3 in amino acids: CASSQRRRQLTDTQYF. The CDR3 DNA is TGCGCCAGCAGCCAAAGAAGGCGGCAGCTCACAGATACGCAGTATTTT.